A selection of T cell receptor beta chains follows, all from one sample in a study of control samples from healthy donors and cancer patients. The method was immunoSEQ multiplex PCR; TCRdb's version includes in-frame clones alone and lacks a portion of them. The top ten hold around 15% of the sample, which has around 150,000 clones, roughly 94% seen once. The sequenced sample was PBMCs. These receptors were obtained from a man between 60 and 70 years old with colorectal cancer. Both conserved end residues are part of each CDR3. A D gene is named only where the DNA matches it firmly. Only part of the rows carry a size: once, few, many, or a class if the clone is expanded.

>TRBV4-3|TRBD1|.|TRBJ1-1|17
TGCGCCAGCAGCCAAGATGGGGACAGTGACATGAACACTGAAGCTTTCTTT
CASSQDGDSDMNTEAFF
>TRBV5-1|.|.|TRBJ2-1|13
TGCGCCAGCAGCTCAATATCGAGCAATGAGCAGTTCTTC
CASSSISSNEQFF
>TRBV10-3|.|.|TRBJ1-2|11
TGTGCCATCAGTGGAGGGCGCGGCTACACCTTC
CAISGGRGYTF
>TRBV9|.|.|TRBJ1-1|14
TGTGCCAGCAGCGCTCGACGGACGAACACTGAAGCTTTCTTT
CASSARRTNTEAFF
>TRBV7-9|TRBD1|.|TRBJ2-4|19
TGTGCCAGCAGCTTAAGTTCGGGACAGGGTCAGCAGGACAAAAACATTCAGTACTTC
CASSLSSGQGQQDKNIQYF
>TRBV25-1|TRBD1|.|TRBJ1-4|17
TGTGCCAGCAGTGAAGCGGGACAGGGTGGGACTAATGAAAAACTGTTTTTT
CASSEAGQGGTNEKLFF
>TRBV24-1|.|.|TRBJ2-6|17
TGTGCCATCGCTCCGGATGGGGGAGTTGCGGGGGCCAACGTCCTGACTTTC
CAIAPDGGVAGANVLTF
>TRBV6-5|.|once|TRBJ1-1|14
TGTGCCAGCATGTTAGTACGGATGAACACTGAAGCTTTCTTT
CASMLVRMNTEAFF
>TRBV7-2|.|.|TRBJ1-1|13
TGTGCCAGCAGCACCAGTCAGAACACTGAAGCTTTCTTT
CASSTSQNTEAFF
>TRBV5-1|.|.|TRBJ1-2|13
TGCGCCAGCAGCTCAGGGGACGTTGGTGGCTACACCTTC
CASSSGDVGGYTF
>TRBV29-1|.|.|TRBJ1-2|15
TGCAGCGTTGGTAGCCCCCGGGGGACAAGCTATGGCTACACCTTC
CSVGSPRGTSYGYTF
>TRBV7-9|.|.|TRBJ2-1|15
TGTGCCAGCAGCTTAGTAGGCGGCTCCTACAATGAGCAGTTCTTC
CASSLVGGSYNEQFF
>TRBV3-1/TRBV3-2|.|.|TRBJ1-1|13
TGTGCCAGCAGCATCCAGGGCTCCACTGAAGCTTTCTTT
CASSIQGSTEAFF
>TRBV5-1|.|.|TRBJ1-4|15
TGCGCCAGCAGCTCGCCGGGGGCCCTTAATGAAAAACTGTTTTTT
CASSSPGALNEKLFF
>TRBV2|.|few|TRBJ1-2|12
TGTGCCAGCAGTTTGGACACCTATGGCTACACCTTC
CASSLDTYGYTF
>TRBV5-1|.|few|TRBJ2-7|15
TGCGCCAGCAGCTCTTCCGGGACATACTCCTACGAGCAGTACTTC
CASSSSGTYSYEQYF
>TRBV9|TRBD1|.|TRBJ1-1|12
TGTGCCAGCAGCCCACGACAGGGGGTGGCTTTCTTT
CASSPRQGVAFF